These T cell receptor beta chains were read from a single sample in a study of T cells and copy number aberrations in small-cell lung cancer. This table comes from immunoSEQ multiplex PCR, and its TCRdb copy is limited to in-frame clones, with some not included. The profile shows more than 300 clones, less than 85% of them singletons. The source material was tumor tissue. Receptors were obtained from a woman aged 55-75 years with small cell lung cancer. CDR3s include the opening cysteine and the closing phenylalanine or tryptophan. The order of the fields is D gene, J gene, clone size, V gene, CDR3 protein, CDR3 DNA. The D gene is left open where the match is weak. The size entry is marked missing in some rows and otherwise reads once, few, many or a size class.

>NA|TRBJ2-1|few|TRBV6-6
CASSYLGEYNEQFF
TGTGCCAGCAGTTACTTGGGGGAGTACAATGAGCAGTTCTTC
>TRBD1|TRBJ1-2|NA|TRBV27
CASSLLTPGTGGEGYGYTF
TGTGCCAGCAGTTTACTAACACCCGGGACAGGGGGCGAGGGCTATGGCTACACCTTC
>TRBD2|TRBJ2-1|NA|TRBV15
CATSRDWGGSHEQFF
TGTGCCACCAGCAGAGATTGGGGGGGTTCCCATGAGCAGTTCTTC
>NA|TRBJ2-2|NA|TRBV9
CASSLGTGELFF
TGTGCCAGCTCTTTGGGCACCGGGGAGCTGTTTTTT
>TRBD2|TRBJ2-1|NA|TRBV5-5
CASSLDPRRGGASYNEQFF
TGTGCCAGCAGCTTGGACCCTCGTCGCGGGGGGGCCTCCTACAATGAGCAGTTCTTC
>NA|TRBJ2-2|NA|TRBV27
CASSILRGGGELVF
TGTGCCAGCAGTATCCTGAGGGGGGGCGGGGAGCTGGTTTTT
>NA|TRBJ1-4|NA|TRBV4-2
CASSQDPVTDDEKLFF
TGTGCCAGCAGCCAAGATCCAGTAACCGATGATGAAAAACTGTTTTTT
>NA|TRBJ2-5|NA|TRBV5-5
CASSSTSHGGETQYF
TGTGCCAGCAGCTCGACTAGTCATGGGGGGGAGACCCAGTACTTC
>NA|TRBJ1-3|few|TRBV15
CATSRDSQRKFSGNTIYF
TGTGCCACCAGCAGAGACAGTCAGCGTAAATTCTCTGGAAACACCATATATTTT
>NA|TRBJ2-2|NA|TRBV15
CATSRDRTGADTGELFF
TGTGCCACCAGCAGAGATCGGACCGGGGCAGACACCGGGGAGCTGTTTTTT
>NA|TRBJ1-4|NA|TRBV5-3
CARNLSLANEKLFF
TGTGCCAGAAACTTAAGCTTGGCTAATGAAAAACTGTTTTTT
>TRBD1|TRBJ2-7|NA|TRBV15
CATSSGQGAYSYEQYF
TGTGCCACCAGCAGTGGACAGGGGGCCTACTCCTACGAGCAGTACTTC
>NA|TRBJ1-2|NA|TRBV7-9
CASSRDAALGYTF
TGTGCCAGCAGCCGGGACGCGGCTTTGGGCTACACCTTC
>TRBD2|TRBJ2-7|NA|TRBV28
CASSLLAGGSYEQYF
TGTGCCAGCAGTTTGCTGGCGGGGGGCTCGTACGAGCAGTACTTC
>NA|TRBJ1-1|NA|TRBV15
CATSRDFGGGAEAFF
TGTGCCACCAGCAGAGATTTCGGGGGCGGCGCTGAAGCTTTCTTT
>NA|TRBJ1-2|few|TRBV6-5
CATQLEGNYGYTF
TGTGCCACCCAATTAGAAGGGAACTATGGCTACACCTTC
>NA|TRBJ2-7|NA|TRBV7-9
CASSLHFYEQYF
TGTGCCAGCAGCTTACATTTTTACGAGCAGTACTTC